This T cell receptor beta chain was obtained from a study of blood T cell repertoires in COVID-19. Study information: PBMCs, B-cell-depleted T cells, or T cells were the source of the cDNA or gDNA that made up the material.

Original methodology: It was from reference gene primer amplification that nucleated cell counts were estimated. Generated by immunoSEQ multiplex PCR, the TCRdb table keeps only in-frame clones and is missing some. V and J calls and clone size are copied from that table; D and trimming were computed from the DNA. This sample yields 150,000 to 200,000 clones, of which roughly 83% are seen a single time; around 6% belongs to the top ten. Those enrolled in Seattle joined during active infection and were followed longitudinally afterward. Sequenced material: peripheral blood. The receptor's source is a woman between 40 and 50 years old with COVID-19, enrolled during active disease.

Here the CDR3 DNA reads TGTGCCAGCATAGCGGGGGGCGGGGCTTTGGAGACCCAGTACTTC. Amino acids: CASIAGGGALETQYF. The chain has TRBV6-5 and TRBJ2-5; 10 nucleotides line up with TRBD2. Germline CDR1 MNHEY, CDR2 SVGAGI. Germline trimming cut 7 bases from V and 5 bases from J; bases unmatched to any gene: 10. The CDR3 is 15 amino acids.